This TCR beta chain was retrieved from a study of cytomegalovirus exposure and HLA in healthy donors. The PCR employed 60 Vbeta primers together with 13 Jbeta primers. Original methodology: A later analysis tallied 80 million or so unique TCR beta chains, around 10 million of them shared. Generated by immunoSEQ multiplex PCR, the TCRdb table keeps only in-frame clones and is missing some. V, J and clone size were drawn from that table, and D and trimming were deduced from the DNA. The sample consists of more than 100,000 clones, about three quarters of them appearing once. V was clipped by 4 bases and J by 6 bases; unmatched bases: 15. Germline-derived CDR1 and CDR2 are SQVTM and ANQGSEA. The CDR3 spans 17 residues. Whole-study results and caveats: A missense DCLRE1C variant was associated with V- and J-gene trimming of TCR beta chains in a later analysis, and an independent cohort replicated the association. The study flagged some 170 TCR beta chains as cytomegalovirus-associated.

In regard to this clone: Its antigen is unidentified.

In nominal health when sampled, donors likely had unrecorded immune exposures nonetheless. The chain carries TRBV29-1 and TRBJ2-1, with TRBD2 matching 10 bases. Sequenced: PBMCs. The clonotype was recovered from a man in his sixties in good health and CMV-seropositive. Here the CDR3 reads CSVGRLTLASGSNEQFF. For the CDR3, the DNA is TGCAGCGTTGGAAGGTTGACCTTGGCTAGCGGGAGCAATGAGCAGTTCTTC.